This T cell receptor beta chain appears in the sequencing data of a study of OX40 agonist ivuxolimab in advanced cancers. Background on the study: Patient treatment consisted of intravenous ivuxolimab administration every 2 weeks at 0.01 to 10 mg/kg. Whole-study findings and limits: Clonal expansion among partial responders at 0.1-3.0 mg/kg ranked near the lowest.

To note about this clone: The antigen remains undetermined.

After removal of 5 bases from V and 6 bases from J, the junction contained 11 bases not matched to a gene. The germline gives CDR1 SGHTA, CDR2 FQGTGA. There are 16 residues in the CDR3. TCRdb's table, derived via immunoSEQ multiplex PCR, lists solely in-frame clones and lacks some. This sample has 50,000 to 75,000 clones, with over 65% found just once. The V gene is TRBV7-3, the J gene TRBJ2-1; the match to TRBD2 covers 9 bases. The sequence was collected from an adult with an advanced solid tumor such as melanoma, head and neck, liver or kidney cancer. The sample consisted of CD4+ or CD8+ T cells sorted from blood, taken in a trial of the OX40 agonist ivuxolimab. CDR3 DNA sequence: TGTGCCAGCAGCCCGACAGGGACTAGCATTTTCAATGAGCAGTTCTTC. As protein: CASSPTGTSIFNEQFF. Together with reference TRBV7-3 and TRBJ2-1, the CDR3 gives the full variable domain: GAGVSQTPSNKVTEKGKYVELRCDPISGHTALYWYRQSLGQGPEFLIYFQGTGAADDSGLPNDRFFAVRPEGSVSTLKIQRTERGDSAVYLCASSPTGTSIFNEQFFGPGTRLTVL.